This is a list of T cell receptor beta chains from one sample in a study of CD4 T cells in relation to SARS-CoV-2 and coronaviruses. Only in-frame clones appear in the TCRdb table, and some are missing; sequencing was by immunoSEQ multiplex PCR. The sample has 60,000 to 65,000 clones, about 94% seen once. The sequenced material came from naive CD4+ T cells from PBMCs. These TCRs come from a human donor in good health. CDR3s include the opening cysteine and the closing phenylalanine or tryptophan. Each record gives: J gene, CDR3 length, V gene, clone size, D gene, CDR3 DNA, CDR3 protein. D genes are given only for firm matches. The listing skips clone size in some rows; elsewhere it reads once, few, many or a size class.

TRBJ2-7	15	TRBV28	NA	NA	TGTGCCAGCAGCAAATCCGGGACCCGCTCCTACGAGCAGTACTTC	CASSKSGTRSYEQYF
TRBJ2-7	17	TRBV7-2	NA	TRBD2	TGTGCCAGCAGCCTCGGACTAGCGGGAGGTCCCCAATACGAGCAGTACTTC	CASSLGLAGGPQYEQYF
TRBJ2-2	16	TRBV7-2	NA	NA	TGTGCCAGCAGCCCGACGGCAGGGGCAAACACCGGGGAGCTGTTTTTT	CASSPTAGANTGELFF
TRBJ2-7	17	TRBV4-1	NA	TRBD2	TGCGCCAGCAGCCAAGAACAATTCGGGACTAGACCCTACGAGCAGTACTTC	CASSQEQFGTRPYEQYF
TRBJ1-3	14	TRBV10-2	NA	TRBD1	TGCGCCAGCAGTGGGGACAGTGCCGGAAACACCATATATTTT	CASSGDSAGNTIYF
TRBJ2-7	14	TRBV7-2	NA	NA	TGTGCCAGCAGCTTCCAGCGGGTCTTCTACGAGCAGTACTTC	CASSFQRVFYEQYF
TRBJ1-6	16	TRBV3-1/TRBV3-2	NA	TRBD1	TGTGCCAGCAGCCAAGACAGGGGGCCGCGGAATTCACCCCTCCACTTT	CASSQDRGPRNSPLHF
TRBJ2-1	16	TRBV4-1	NA	TRBD2	TGCGCCAGCAGCCAAGGAGCGGGAAGGACCGGCAATGAGCAGTTCTTC	CASSQGAGRTGNEQFF
TRBJ2-1	12	TRBV4-1	NA	NA	TGCGCCAGCAGCCGACGAGGGGATGAGCAGTTCTTC	CASSRRGDEQFF
TRBJ1-5	11	TRBV20-1	NA	NA	TGCAGTGTTAGAGGAGATCAGCCCCAGCATTTT	CSVRGDQPQHF
TRBJ2-1	15	TRBV19	NA	NA	TGTGCCAGTAGTCGAGGATTGTCCGAATACAATGAGCAGTTCTTC	CASSRGLSEYNEQFF
TRBJ2-1	12	TRBV2	NA	TRBD2	TGTGCCAGCCTAGGCGGGAGTAATGAGCAGTTCTTC	CASLGGSNEQFF
TRBJ2-3	17	TRBV3-1/TRBV3-2	NA	NA	TGTGCCAGCAGCCAAGTGGCCCGGGGCCTTCTCACAGATACGCAGTATTTT	CASSQVARGLLTDTQYF
TRBJ2-1	15	TRBV19	NA	TRBD2	TGTGCCAGTAGTTTCTCGGGACTAGAACAAAGAGAGCAGTTCTTC	CASSFSGLEQREQFF
TRBJ1-1	15	TRBV4-1	NA	NA	TGCGCCAGCAGCCAAGCCCCGAGGGGCGGCACTGAAGCTTTCTTT	CASSQAPRGGTEAFF
TRBJ2-1	16	TRBV6-5	NA	TRBD2	TGTGCCAGCAGTTACCTTGGGACTAGCGGGAGAAATGAGCAGTTCTTC	CASSYLGTSGRNEQFF
TRBJ2-5	15	TRBV24-1	NA	TRBD2	TGTGCCACCAGTGATTGGGGGAGCGGGAGGGAGACCCAGTACTTC	CATSDWGSGRETQYF
TRBJ1-3	15	TRBV9	NA	NA	TGTGCCAGCAGCGTAGGGGTAGGGCCTGGAAACACCATATATTTT	CASSVGVGPGNTIYF
TRBJ1-2	13	TRBV12-3/TRBV12-4	NA	TRBD1	TGTGCCAGCAGTTTTGCGGACAGGGGGAGCTACACCTTC	CASSFADRGSYTF
TRBJ2-7	14	TRBV9	once	NA	TGTGCCAGCAGCGTAGTCGGCAGCTCCTACGAGCAGTACTTC	CASSVVGSSYEQYF
TRBJ1-6	14	TRBV28	NA	NA	TGTGCCGCTCAGACAAACTCCTATAATTCACCCCTCCACTTT	CAAQTNSYNSPLHF
TRBJ1-1	13	TRBV6-5	NA	NA	TGTGCCAGCAGTTACTCTCTTAGGTCTGAAGCTTTCTTT	CASSYSLRSEAFF
TRBJ2-5	14	TRBV3-1/TRBV3-2	NA	TRBD2	TGTGCCAGCAGCCAGGGGGGACTAAAGGAGACCCAGTACTTC	CASSQGGLKETQYF
TRBJ2-7	14	TRBV7-8	NA	TRBD1	TGTGCCAGCAGCCCTCCCGGGACAGCCTACGAGCAGTACTTC	CASSPPGTAYEQYF
TRBJ1-2	13	TRBV30	NA	NA	TGTGCCTGGAGTGTAATACAGGGCCATGGCTACACCTTC	CAWSVIQGHGYTF
TRBJ1-2	15	TRBV7-3	NA	NA	TGTGCCAGCAGCACCCCGTCCAGGGGTGGCTATGGCTACACCTTC	CASSTPSRGGYGYTF
TRBJ2-3	14	TRBV30	NA	TRBD2	TGTGCCTGGAACCGGGAGGGCCTTGCAGATACGCAGTATTTT	CAWNREGLADTQYF
TRBJ2-7	18	TRBV27	NA	TRBD1	TGTGCCAGCAGTCCGGGACAGGGTGTCCAGTTGGGTAGGGTGGAGCAGTACTTC	CASSPGQGVQLGRVEQYF
TRBJ2-2	14	TRBV6-5	NA	NA	TGTGCCAGCAGAAAAGACGGGGGCACCGGGGAGCTGTTTTTT	CASRKDGGTGELFF
TRBJ1-1	18	TRBV5-1	NA	NA	TGCGCCAGCAGCTTGGCCAATAGAAGGGACTACGTCGGCACTGAAGCTTTCTTT	CASSLANRRDYVGTEAFF
TRBJ2-1	19	TRBV19	NA	TRBD2	TGTGCCAGTAGACCACAGGGGGCGACTAGCGGGAGCTCCTACAATGAGCAGTTCTTC	CASRPQGATSGSSYNEQFF